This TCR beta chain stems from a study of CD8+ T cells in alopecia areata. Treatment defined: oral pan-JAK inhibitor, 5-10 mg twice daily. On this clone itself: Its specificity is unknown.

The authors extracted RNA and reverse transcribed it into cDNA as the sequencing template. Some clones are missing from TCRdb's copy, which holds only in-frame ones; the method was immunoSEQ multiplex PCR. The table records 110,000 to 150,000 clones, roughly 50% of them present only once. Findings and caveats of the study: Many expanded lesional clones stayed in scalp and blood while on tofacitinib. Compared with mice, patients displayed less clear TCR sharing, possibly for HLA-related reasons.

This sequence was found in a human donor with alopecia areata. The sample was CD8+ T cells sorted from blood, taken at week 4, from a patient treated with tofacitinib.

This chain's CDR3 is CASSTQGGGNQPQHF. The CDR3, as DNA: TGTGCCAGCAGTACGCAGGGGGGAGGCAATCAGCCCCAGCATTTT. V is TRBV2 and J is TRBJ1-5; 7 nucleotides line up with TRBD1. The CDR3 spans 15 residues. V trimming: 5 bases; J trimming: 2 bases; junction bases outside the gene matches: 6. CDR1 and CDR2 (germline): SNHLY, FYNNEI.